This T cell receptor beta chain stems from a study of blood T cells in healthy people across ages. Through a sample-barcoded 5' primer and a J-beta primer mix, a second PCR was run for roughly 6 to 12 cycles. TCRdb re-analysed the 5' RACE reads in MiXCR, keeping a single row per CDR3 protein. In the table there are 700,000 to 1,000,000 distinct CDR3 sequences, 40% to 50% of which are singletons. The people who gave samples were healthy Caucasians from Russia, aged roughly 6 to 100. Every donor provided roughly 10 milliliters of peripheral blood. This clonotype was seen a handful of times. Looked up from germline, CDR1 is SGHKS and CDR2 is YYEKEE (reference sequence). V was trimmed by 5 bases and J by 3 bases, leaving 12 bases between them. This CDR3 spans 14 amino acids.

This clonotype originated in a man in his 60s in good health. This chain connects TRBV5-5 to TRBJ1-5, with no clear D. Input material: blood. In nucleotides, the CDR3 is TGTGCCAGCAGTCTGGACGGAAACAATCAGCCCCAGCATTTT. This sequence encodes CASSLDGNNQPQHF.